At least ten counts were recorded for the clone carrying this TCR beta chain. This record comes from a study of CDR3 diversity in severe acne. Each CDR3 protein is one row after TCRdb ran MiXCR on the PCR reads. The sample carries fewer than 100,000 distinct CDR3 sequences, approximately 51% recorded once. V was shortened by 4 bases and J by 6 bases, with 19 bases between the two germline ends. Per the germline V gene, CDR1 is MNHEY and CDR2 is SVGAGI. The CDR3 loop spans 15 amino acids. The chain couples TRBV6-5 to TRBJ2-7, with D possibly matching TRBD2 (6 bases). The specimen sequenced was blood. The clonotype originates from a male donor in good health, without acne. The CDR3 DNA sequence: TGTGCCAGCAGTTCCTCCGGGACTCACCAAATCGAGCAGTACTTC. Protein: CASSSSGTHQIEQYF.